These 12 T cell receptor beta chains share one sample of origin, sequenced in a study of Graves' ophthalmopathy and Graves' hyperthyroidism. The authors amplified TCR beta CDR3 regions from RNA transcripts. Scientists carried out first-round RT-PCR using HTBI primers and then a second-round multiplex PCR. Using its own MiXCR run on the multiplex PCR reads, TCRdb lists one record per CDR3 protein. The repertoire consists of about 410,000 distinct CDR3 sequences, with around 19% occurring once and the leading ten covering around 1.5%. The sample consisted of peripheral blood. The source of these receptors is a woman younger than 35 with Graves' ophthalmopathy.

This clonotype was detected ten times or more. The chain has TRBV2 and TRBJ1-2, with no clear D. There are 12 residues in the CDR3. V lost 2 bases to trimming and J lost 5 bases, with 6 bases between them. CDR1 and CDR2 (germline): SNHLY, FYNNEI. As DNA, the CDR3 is TGTGCCAGCAGTGAAAGACGTTATGGCTACACCTTC. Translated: CASSERRYGYTF.

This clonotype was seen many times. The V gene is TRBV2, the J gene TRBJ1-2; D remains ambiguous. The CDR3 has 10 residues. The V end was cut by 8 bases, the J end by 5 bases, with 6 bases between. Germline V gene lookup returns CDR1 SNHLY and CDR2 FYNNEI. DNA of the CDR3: TGTGCCAGCCCCGATTATGGCTACACCTTC. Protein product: CASPDYGYTF.

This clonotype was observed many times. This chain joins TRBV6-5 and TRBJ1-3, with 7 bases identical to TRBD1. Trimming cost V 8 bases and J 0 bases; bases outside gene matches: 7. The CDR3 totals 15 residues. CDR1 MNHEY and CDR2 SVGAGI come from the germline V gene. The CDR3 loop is CASSQGVFSGNTIYF. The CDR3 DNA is TGTGCCAGCTCCCAGGGGGTATTCTCTGGAAACACCATATATTTT.

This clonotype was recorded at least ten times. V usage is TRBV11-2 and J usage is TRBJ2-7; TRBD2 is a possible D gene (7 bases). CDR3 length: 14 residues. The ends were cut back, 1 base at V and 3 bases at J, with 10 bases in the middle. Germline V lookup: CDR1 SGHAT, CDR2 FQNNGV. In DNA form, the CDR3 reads TGTGCCAGCAGCTTAGCTAGGGGGGGCTACGAGCAGTACTTC. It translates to CASSLARGGYEQYF.

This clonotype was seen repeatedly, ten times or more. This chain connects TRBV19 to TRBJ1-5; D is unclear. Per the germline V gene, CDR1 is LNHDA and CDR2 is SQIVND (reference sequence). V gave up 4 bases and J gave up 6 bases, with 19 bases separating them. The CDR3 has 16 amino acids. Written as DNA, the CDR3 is TGTGCCAGTAGTACGCCTGGAGGAGCCCCCGGTCAGCCCCAGCATTTT. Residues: CASSTPGGAPGQPQHF.

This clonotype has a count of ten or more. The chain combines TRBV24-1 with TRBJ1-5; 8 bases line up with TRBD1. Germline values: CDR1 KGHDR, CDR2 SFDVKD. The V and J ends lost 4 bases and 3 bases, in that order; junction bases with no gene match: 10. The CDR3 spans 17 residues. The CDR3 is CATSDRTGGWNNQPQHF. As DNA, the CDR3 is TGTGCCACCAGTGACCGTACAGGGGGTTGGAACAATCAGCCCCAGCATTTT.

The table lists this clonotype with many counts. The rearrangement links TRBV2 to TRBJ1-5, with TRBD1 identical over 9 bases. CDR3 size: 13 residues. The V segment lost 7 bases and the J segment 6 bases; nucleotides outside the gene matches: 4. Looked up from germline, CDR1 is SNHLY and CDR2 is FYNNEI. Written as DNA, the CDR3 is TGTGCCAGCACGGGGGGACAGGGTCAGCCCCAGCATTTT. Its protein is CASTGGQGQPQHF. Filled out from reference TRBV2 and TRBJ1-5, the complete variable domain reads EPEVTQTPSHQVTQMGQEVILRCVPISNHLYFYWYRQILGQKVEFLVSFYNNEISEKSEIFDDQFSVERPDGSNFTLKIRSTKLEDSAMYFCASTGGQGQPQHFGDGTRLSIL.

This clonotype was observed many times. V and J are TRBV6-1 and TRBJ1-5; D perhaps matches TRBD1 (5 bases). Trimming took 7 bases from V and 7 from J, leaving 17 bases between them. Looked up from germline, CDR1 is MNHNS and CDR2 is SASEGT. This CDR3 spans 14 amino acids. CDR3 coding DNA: TGTGCCAGCACCGACCTGCAGGGCGGACAGCCCCAGCATTTT. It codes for CASTDLQGGQPQHF.

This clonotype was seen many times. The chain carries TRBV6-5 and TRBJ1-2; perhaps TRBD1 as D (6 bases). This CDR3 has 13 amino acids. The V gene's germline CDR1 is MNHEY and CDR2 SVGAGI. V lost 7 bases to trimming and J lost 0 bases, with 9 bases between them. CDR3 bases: TGTGCCAGCACAACAGGGCCTAACTATGGCTACACCTTC. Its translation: CASTTGPNYGYTF.

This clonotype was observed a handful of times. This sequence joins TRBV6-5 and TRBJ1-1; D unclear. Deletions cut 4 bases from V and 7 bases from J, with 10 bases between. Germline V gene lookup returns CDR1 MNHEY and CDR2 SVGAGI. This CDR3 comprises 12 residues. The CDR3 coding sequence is TGTGCCAGCAGTTTGGGCGGAATTGAAGCTTTCTTT. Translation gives CASSLGGIEAFF.

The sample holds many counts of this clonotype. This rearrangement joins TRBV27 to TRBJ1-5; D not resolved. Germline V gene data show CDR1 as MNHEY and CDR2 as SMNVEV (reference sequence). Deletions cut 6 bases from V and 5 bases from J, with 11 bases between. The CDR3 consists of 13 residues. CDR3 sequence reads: CASSLGRDQPQHF. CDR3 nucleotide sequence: TGTGCCAGCAGCCTCGGACGGGATCAGCCCCAGCATTTT.

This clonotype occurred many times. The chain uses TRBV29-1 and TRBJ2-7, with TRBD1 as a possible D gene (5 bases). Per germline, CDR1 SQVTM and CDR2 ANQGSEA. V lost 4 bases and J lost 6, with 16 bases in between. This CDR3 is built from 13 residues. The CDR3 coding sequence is TGCAGCGTTGGAAGGGCAGGGTCGGGCGAGCAGTACTTC. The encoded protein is CSVGRAGSGEQYF.